Listed here is a single T cell receptor (beta chain). The antigen remains undetermined. Separation from the roughly 670-subject first cohort characterized the roughly 110-subject validation cohort, to which the donors belonged. This specimen belongs to a study of cytomegalovirus exposure and HLA in healthy donors. Looking at the study overall: The roughly 120 validation repertoires, a later analysis reported, used the same platform as the roughly 650 repertoires from the first cohort. General study points: Altogether, about 160 TCR beta chains were recorded as cytomegalovirus-associated. Most TCRs appeared rarely, but some public TCRs recurred in many donors.

CDR1 and CDR2 from the germline V gene are LNHDA and SQIVND (reference sequence). V lost 6 bases and J 3 bases, leaving 9 bases between the germline ends. The CDR3 covers 13 residues. The repertoire was sequenced with immunoSEQ multiplex PCR; TCRdb's copy has only in-frame clones and lacks some. The table lists under 75,000 clones, roughly 92% of them singletons. Sequencing was performed on PBMCs. This rearrangement joins TRBV19 to TRBJ1-5; TRBD1 might be the D (5 bases). The sequence derives from a man aged 18 to 29 in good health and CMV-seropositive. The CDR3 nucleotides are TGTGCCAGTAGAGGGGTGAACAATCAGCCCCAGCATTTT. Amino acid sequence: CASRGVNNQPQHF.